This TCR beta chain was recorded in a study of blood T cell repertoires in COVID-19. Study overall: Samples taken during acute and convalescent COVID-19 were collected in the United States, Italy and Spain. Sample material is recorded as cDNA or gDNA derived from T cells, B-cell-depleted T cells, or PBMCs.

Source study methods: Estimation of nucleated cell counts was performed using reference gene primer amplification. TCRdb's copy holds only in-frame clones and misses some; the assay was immunoSEQ multiplex PCR. That table furnishes V, J and clone size, whereas the DNA furnished D and trimming. The table lists some 170,000 clones, about 74% of them singletons, with about 8.3% in the top ten. Of note for this clone: Additional DNA sequences in this sample encode the identical CDR3.

Germline V gene data show CDR1 as KGHSH and CDR2 as LQKENI. V gave up 0 bases and J gave up 2 bases, with 11 bases separating them. The CDR3 extends over 16 amino acids. This sequence originates from a man aged 55 to 69 with acute or convalescent COVID-19. V gene TRBV18 combines with J gene TRBJ1-3; D remains unclear. Sequencing used peripheral blood. The chain's CDR3 is CASSPPGRETGNTIYF. CDR3 bases: TGTGCCAGCTCACCACCGGGCCGAGAGACTGGAAACACCATATATTTT.